The source of this TCR beta chain is a study of T-cell memory formation after mild COVID-19. Trimming removed 1 base at V and 4 bases at J, with 10 bases between. This CDR3 has 14 residues. Germline CDR1 and CDR2: MGHRA and YSYEKL. MiXCR, applied by TCRdb to the 5' RACE reads, yields one record per CDR3 protein. The table has about 410,000 distinct CDR3 sequences, 20% to 30% seen once. The TCR sequence derives from an adult woman who had mild COVID-19 (a few samples of this study predate the infection). Cell type and time point are not known. The genes are TRBV4-1 and TRBJ1-2; D not certain. Sequencing was done on a sample of PBMCs or a T cell subset sorted from them (not recorded which). CDR3: CASSQGYPSYGYTF. In DNA, the CDR3 is TGCGCCAGCAGCCAAGGGTACCCGTCCTATGGCTACACCTTC.